These 27 T cell receptor beta chains came from one sample sequenced in a study of molecular identifiers for immune sequencing clone quantification (dated by TCRdb to between 2017 and 2018). The library was prepared using PCR. The sequencing machine was an Illumina HiSeq 4000. The raw public reads went through TCRdb reprocessing: fastp at Q25, MiXCR clone calling, in-frame beta chains kept. Duplicate CDR3 protein sequences are folded into a single record with the most common DNA and genes. Within this sample are about 320,000 distinct CDR3 sequences, with 20% to 25% of them counted one time only. Together, the top ten hold 0.7% to 0.9% of the sample. The sample comprised naive CD8+ T cells from blood, with Jurkat cell RNA spiked in. This specimen's cell subset or site label, interpreted: FACS-sorted CD8+CD4-CCR7+CD45RA+ naive T cells. These receptors originate from a human donor in good health. Some libraries in this study had Jurkat cell RNA spiked in.

The V and J genes are TRBV7-6 and TRBJ2-3; 10 nucleotides agree with TRBD2. Trimming cost V 4 bases and J 4 bases; bases outside gene matches: 5. The CDR3 covers 15 residues. Germline loops: CDR1 SGHVS, CDR2 FNYEAQ. Here the CDR3 DNA reads TGTGCCAGCAGCTATAGCGGGAGGTCGGCAGATACGCAGTATTTT. Translating gives CASSYSGRSADTQYF.

There are many counts of this clonotype. This rearrangement joins TRBV7-9 to TRBJ2-7; possibly TRBD1 for D (6 bases). Germline CDR1 SEHNR, CDR2 FQNEAQ (reference sequence). V dropped 6 bases and J dropped 5 bases, with 20 bases sitting between them. CDR3 length: 15 amino acids. As DNA, the CDR3 is TGTGCCAGCAGTTCCCGGGACACCCAAGGTGACGAGCAGTACTTC. As protein: CASSSRDTQGDEQYF. Using reference TRBV7-9 and TRBJ2-7 for the parts outside the CDR3, the full variable domain is DTGVSQNPRHKITKRGQNVTFRCDPISEHNRLYWYRQTLGQGPEFLTYFQNEAQLEKSRLLSDRFSAERPKGSFSTLEIQRTEQGDSAMYLCASSSRDTQGDEQYFGPGTRLTVT.

In this sample, this clonotype turned up many times. The chain is built from TRBV29-1 and TRBJ2-2; 7 bases fit TRBD1. V lost 3 bases, J lost 1 base, and 8 bases stayed unmatched. Germline loops: CDR1 SQVTM, CDR2 ANQGSEA. The CDR3 runs 16 residues. The CDR3 loop is CSVELKRTGNTGELFF. CDR3 sequence (DNA): TGCAGCGTTGAGTTAAAAAGGACAGGGAACACCGGGGAGCTGTTTTTT.

Of note for this clonotype: A much larger clone lies a single base off, so this may be a read error. This chain links TRBV7-9 with TRBJ1-3, with D perhaps TRBD1 (6 bases). Germline CDR1 and CDR2: SEHNR and FQNEAQ (reference sequence). The CDR3 runs 17 residues. CDR3 loop: CASSGPFGRGDGDTIYF. CDR3 nucleotide sequence: TGTGCCAGCAGCGGGCCGTTTGGCAGGGGCGATGGAGACACCATATATTTT.

The count of this clonotype is one. No conserved phenylalanine or tryptophan is present at the end of the CDR3, so a read error is the likely explanation. The DNA is omitted, as the CDR3 cannot be located on it reliably, and the CDR3 follows TCRdb's listing. The gene calls are TRBV7-6 and TRBJ2-5; TRBD1, the table's D call, was not compared with the DNA. Germline assignment: CDR1 SGHVS and CDR2 FNYEAQ. The CDR3 is 16 residues long, counting both termini. CDR3 sequence: CASSLGPQGLQETQHL.

There are many counts of this clonotype. The chain carries TRBV9 and TRBJ1-4; 7 bases agree with TRBD1. Germline assignment: CDR1 SGDLS and CDR2 YYNGEE. This CDR3 is built from 15 residues. Trimming at V came to 3 bases and at J to 0 bases, leaving 2 bases not matched to a gene. This chain's CDR3 is CASSEGQATNEKLFF. As DNA, the CDR3 is TGTGCCAGCAGCGAAGGACAGGCAACTAATGAAAAACTGTTTTTT.

A note on this clonotype: This sequence may be a read error, since a much larger clone differs from it by one base. This chain connects TRBV5-6 to TRBJ2-7; possibly TRBD1 or TRBD2 for D (5 bases each). CDR1 is SGHDT, CDR2 YYEEEE, per germline. This CDR3 contains 13 residues. This CDR3 is CASSFGREYEQCF. The CDR3 nucleotides read TGTGCCAGCAGCTTTGGCAGGGAGTACGAGCAGTGCTTC.

This chain uses TRBV6-2 or TRBV6-3 with TRBJ1-1; the D is unclear. The V gene lost 8 bases and the J gene lost 8 bases, with 18 bases spanning the gap. Germline lookup yields CDR1 MNHEY and CDR2 SVGEGT. The CDR3 is 13 amino acids. The CDR3 loop reads CASVGSILVEAFF. In nucleotides, the CDR3 is TGTGCCAGCGTGGGCAGTATCTTGGTGGAAGCTTTCTTT.

This clonotype was recorded a few times. The J gene is TRBJ2-3, the V gene TRBV12-3 or TRBV12-4; D assignment may be TRBD1 or TRBD2 (6 bases each). The CDR3 sequence is 15 residues long. V lost 2 bases and J lost 5, with 14 bases in between. The CDR3 nucleotides are TGTGCCAGCAGTTTATTGGGGGGCGCGGGAGATACGCAGTATTTT. This sequence encodes CASSLLGGAGDTQYF.

In its sample, this clonotype was seen many times. V and J are TRBV5-1 and TRBJ2-7, with 10 bases lining up with TRBD2. J was trimmed by 6 bases and V by 4 bases; bases with no gene match: 16. CDR1 and CDR2 (germline): SGHRS, YFSETQ. The CDR3 length is 17 residues. CDR3: CASSTSGLAPVLAEQYF. In nucleotides, the CDR3 is TGCGCCAGCAGCACATCGGGACTAGCGCCCGTTCTAGCCGAGCAGTACTTC.

This clonotype was observed many times. V and J are TRBV28 and TRBJ2-1; D ambiguous. Trimming removed 3 bases at V and 9 bases at J, with 3 bases between. Germline CDR1 MDHEN, CDR2 SYDVKM. The CDR3 contains 10 residues. The CDR3 DNA sequence: TGTGCCAGCAGTTTGGGTGAGCAGTTCTTC. It codes for CASSLGEQFF.

This clonotype was observed at least ten times. The J gene is TRBJ2-7, the V gene TRBV7-2, with 7 bases identical to TRBD1. Germline loops: CDR1 SGHTA, CDR2 FQGNSA. The CDR3 runs 15 residues. V trimming: 1 base; J trimming: 2 bases; junction bases outside the gene matches: 5. This CDR3 is CASSLEGGWTYEQYF. Written as DNA, the CDR3 is TGTGCCAGCAGCTTAGAAGGGGGCTGGACCTACGAGCAGTACTTC.

This clonotype was counted a single time. A read error may be the cause here, since a much bigger clone is one base away. V usage is TRBV19 and J usage is TRBJ2-3; 8 bases match TRBD2. The germline V gene encodes CDR1 LNHDA and CDR2 SQIVND (reference sequence). The CDR3 spans 16 residues. V shed 9 bases and J 2 bases; nucleotides not matched to a gene: 13. CDR3 DNA sequence: TGTGCCAGCTCCATTTCGAGCGGGAGTTCCACAGATACGCAGTATTTT. This sequence encodes CASSISSGSSTDTQYF.

This clonotype was seen many times. CDR3 amino acids: CASSFRFSGAEGNTIYF. The CDR3 DNA reads as TGTGCCAGCAGTTTTCGGTTCTCGGGGGCGGAAGGAAACACCATATATTTT. The rearrangement links TRBV28 to TRBJ1-3; a possible D gene is TRBD1 (6 bases). The germline V and J ends were trimmed by 3 bases and 4 bases, with 19 bases remaining between them. The CDR3 has 17 residues. Per germline, CDR1 MDHEN and CDR2 SYDVKM.

Ten or more counts support this clonotype. The V and J genes are TRBV7-2 and TRBJ2-3; tentatively, D is TRBD2 (5 bases). V lost 0 bases and J lost 3, with 10 bases in between. Per the germline V gene, CDR1 is SGHTA and CDR2 is FQGNSA. This CDR3 is 15 amino acids long. The CDR3 reads CASSLAGDPTDTQYF. The CDR3 bases are TGTGCCAGCAGCTTAGCGGGAGATCCGACAGATACGCAGTATTTT.

Ten or more counts support this clonotype. The chain couples TRBV7-2 to TRBJ1-2; no clear D gene. CDR1 SGHTA and CDR2 FQGNSA come from the germline V gene. CDR3 size: 14 residues. The V gene lost 3 bases and the J gene lost 3 bases, with 11 bases spanning the gap. DNA of the CDR3: TGTGCCAGCAGCTTCGTTGAAAAGTACTATGGCTACACCTTC. It codes for CASSFVEKYYGYTF.

Ten or more counts support this clonotype. The rearrangement joins TRBV6-2 or TRBV6-3 to TRBJ2-1; D gene unclear. CDR1 is MNHEY and CDR2 is SVGEGT in the germline V gene. The CDR3 is 13 amino acids. Trimming stripped 10 bases from V and 2 bases from J, with 12 bases between. The CDR3 region is CATSLSAYNEQFF. In DNA, the CDR3 is TGTGCCACCTCGTTGAGTGCCTACAATGAGCAGTTCTTC.

This clonotype was detected many times. The chain couples TRBV20-1 to TRBJ2-7, with 11 bases aligning to TRBD2. This CDR3 contains 13 residues. With 8 bases clipped from V and 4 bases from J, the junction kept 7 bases outside the gene matches. Germline CDR1 is DFQATT and CDR2 is SNEGSKA (reference sequence). The CDR3 sequence: CSLTGTSGYEQYF. CDR3 bases: TGCAGTCTTACCGGGACTAGCGGTTACGAGCAGTACTTC.

The table lists this clonotype with a few counts. J is TRBJ1-5 and V is TRBV6-2 or TRBV6-3, with D tentatively TRBD1 (5 bases). Trimming cost V 0 bases and J 6 bases, with 9 bases left between them. CDR1 MNHEY and CDR2 SVGEGT come from the germline V gene. The CDR3 totals 14 residues. CDR3 residues: CASSYSIRVQPQHF. In nucleotides, the CDR3 is TGTGCCAGCAGTTACTCGATCAGGGTTCAGCCCCAGCATTTT.

The V call is TRBV10-3, the J call TRBJ2-1; 9 positions agree with TRBD1. CDR1 is ENHRY, CDR2 SYGVKD, per germline. The trim removed 4 bases at V and 3 bases at J, leaving 7 bases unmatched. The CDR3 spans 16 residues. The CDR3 DNA reads as TGTGCCATCAGTGGGGAACCGGGACAGGGCTACAATGAGCAGTTCTTC. Its translation is CAISGEPGQGYNEQFF.

In this sample, this clonotype turned up many times. The chain carries TRBV7-3 and TRBJ2-1; the D gene is possibly TRBD1 (5 bases). Germline CDR1 SGHTA, CDR2 FQGTGA. The CDR3 has 16 amino acids. V lost 5 bases and J lost 0, with 14 bases in between. The CDR3 nucleotides read TGTGCCAGCAGCCCGCAGGGCGGCAGCTCCTACAATGAGCAGTTCTTC. This codes for CASSPQGGSSYNEQFF. The variable domain in full, with the rest retrieved from reference TRBV7-3 and TRBJ2-1, is GAGVSQTPSNKVTEKGKYVELRCDPISGHTALYWYRQSLGQGPEFLIYFQGTGAADDSGLPNDRFFAVRPEGSVSTLKIQRTERGDSAVYLCASSPQGGSSYNEQFFGPGTRLTVL.

This clonotype was observed many times. The rearrangement joins TRBV4-1 to TRBJ2-7; D might be TRBD2 (7 bases). The CDR3 contains 14 residues. Trimming removed 3 bases from V and 6 bases from J, with 15 bases in between. Germline lookup yields CDR1 MGHRA and CDR2 YSYEKL. CDR3 DNA sequence: TGCGCCAGCAGCCAGATAGGGGGGGTCGGCGAGCAGTACTTC. Residues: CASSQIGGVGEQYF.

Of note for this clonotype: Being one base from a much bigger clone, this may be a read error. The rearrangement links TRBV20-1 to TRBJ2-4; maybe TRBD2 (5 bases). Germline V gene lookup returns CDR1 DFQATT and CDR2 SNEGSKA (reference sequence). V was shortened by 1 base and J by 9 bases, with 13 bases between the two germline ends. This CDR3 has 13 amino acids. CDR3 region: CSARALGGGIQYF. The CDR3 coding sequence is TGCAGTGCTAGAGCGTTAGGTGGAGGCATTCAGTACTTC.

This clonotype has only a few counts. The chain combines TRBV5-6 with TRBJ2-3; 13 nucleotides line up with TRBD2. V shed 0 bases, J shed 1 base, and the junction held 2 bases outside the gene matches. The CDR3 has 17 residues. The germline V gene has CDR1 SGHDT and CDR2 YYEEEE. CDR3 loop: CASSLELAGGGTDTQYF. The CDR3 DNA is TGTGCCAGCAGCTTGGAACTAGCGGGGGGGGGCACAGATACGCAGTATTTT.

This clonotype has only one observation. Possible read error: a much larger clone is one base away. V usage is TRBV9 and J usage is TRBJ1-1, with D possibly being TRBD1 (5 bases). Germline loops: CDR1 SGDLS, CDR2 YYNGEE. CDR3 length equals 15 residues. The CDR3 nucleotides are TGTGCCAGCGGCGTAGGGGCAGGGAAGGACACTGAAGCTTTCTTT. As protein: CASGVGAGKDTEAFF. The full variable domain, with the rest looked up from reference TRBV9 and TRBJ1-1, is DSGVTQTPKHLITATGQRVTLRCSPRSGDLSVYWYQQSLDQGLQFLIQYYNGEERAKGNILERFSAQQFPDLHSELNLSSLELGDSALYFCASGVGAGKDTEAFFGQGTRLTVV.

This clonotype appeared a few times. The chain carries TRBV12-3 or TRBV12-4 and TRBJ2-7, with D possibly TRBD2 on 5 matching bases. This CDR3 has 15 amino acids. V was pared by 1 base and J by 3 bases, with 13 bases between. Here the CDR3 reads CASSLGGSGVYEQYF. Here the CDR3 DNA reads TGTGCCAGCAGTTTAGGAGGGAGTGGGGTCTACGAGCAGTACTTC.

CDR3 sequence: CASSQEGQGLSVNYGYTF. In DNA, the CDR3 is TGCGCCAGCAGCCAAGAGGGGCAGGGGTTGTCGGTAAACTATGGCTACACCTTC. This rearrangement joins TRBV4-1 to TRBJ1-2, with TRBD1 as a possible D gene (6 bases). CDR1 and CDR2 (germline): MGHRA, YSYEKL. This CDR3 region has 18 residues. The V gene lost 0 bases and the J gene lost 2 bases, with 19 bases spanning the gap.